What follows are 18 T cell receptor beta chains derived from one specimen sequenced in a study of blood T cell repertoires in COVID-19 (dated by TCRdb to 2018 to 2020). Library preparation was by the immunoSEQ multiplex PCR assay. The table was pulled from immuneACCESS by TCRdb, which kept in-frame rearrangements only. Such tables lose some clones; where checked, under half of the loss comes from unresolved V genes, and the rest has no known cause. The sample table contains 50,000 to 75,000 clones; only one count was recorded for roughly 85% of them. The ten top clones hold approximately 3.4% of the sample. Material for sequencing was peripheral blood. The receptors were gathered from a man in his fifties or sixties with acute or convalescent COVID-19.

The CDR3 DNA follows: TGTGCCAGCAGCAAAGATCCAAGGGACAGGGGCTCCTACGAGCAGTACTTC. It encodes CASSKDPRDRGSYEQYF. This chain joins TRBV21-1 and TRBJ2-7; TRBD1 reflects the table's D call only, with no check against the DNA. TRBV21-1 is classified as a pseudogene. The CDR3 has 17 residues.

CDR3: CASSPNPRPLGNTIYF. In DNA form, the CDR3 reads TGTGCCAGCTCACCCAATCCGCGGCCACTTGGAAACACCATATATTTT. V is TRBV18 and J is TRBJ1-3; D is undetermined. Germline lookup yields CDR1 KGHSH and CDR2 LQKENI. The V end lost 3 bases, the J end lost 3 bases, and 15 bases lay between the germline ends. The CDR3 totals 16 residues. Looking up the rest from reference TRBV18 and TRBJ1-3 gives the full variable domain: NAGVMQNPRHLVRRRGQEARLRCSPMKGHSHVYWYRQLPEEGLKFMVYLQKENIIDESGMPKERFSAEFPKEGPSILRIQQVVRGDSAAYFCASSPNPRPLGNTIYFGEGSWLTVV.

CDR3 amino acids: CASRSTYEQYF. CDR3 bases: TGTGCCAGCAGAAGCACCTACGAGCAGTACTTC. The genes are TRBV2 and TRBJ2-7, with D unresolved. The V gene lost 6 bases and the J gene lost 2 bases, with 5 bases spanning the gap. The CDR3 sequence is 11 residues long. Per the germline V gene, CDR1 is SNHLY and CDR2 is FYNNEI.

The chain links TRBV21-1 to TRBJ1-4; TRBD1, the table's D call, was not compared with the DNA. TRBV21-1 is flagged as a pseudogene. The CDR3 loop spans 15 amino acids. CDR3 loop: CASSICRPTNEKLFF. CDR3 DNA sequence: TGTGCCAGCAGCATTTGCAGGCCAACTAATGAAAAACTGTTTTTT.

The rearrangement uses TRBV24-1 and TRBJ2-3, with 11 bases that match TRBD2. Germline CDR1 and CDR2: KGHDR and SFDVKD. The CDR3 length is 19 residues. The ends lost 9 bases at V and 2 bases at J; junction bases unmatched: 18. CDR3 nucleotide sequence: TGTGCCACCCCCACCGGGGACACCAGGACTAGCGGGCCCACAGATACGCAGTATTTT. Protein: CATPTGDTRTSGPTDTQYF.

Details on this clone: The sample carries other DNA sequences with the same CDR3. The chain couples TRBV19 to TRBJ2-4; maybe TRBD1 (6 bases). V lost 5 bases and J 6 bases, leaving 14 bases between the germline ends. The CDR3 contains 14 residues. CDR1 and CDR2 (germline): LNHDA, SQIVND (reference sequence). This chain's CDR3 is CASSVTGSRNIQYF. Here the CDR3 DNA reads TGTGCCAGTAGTGTTACAGGGTCCCGAAACATTCAGTACTTC. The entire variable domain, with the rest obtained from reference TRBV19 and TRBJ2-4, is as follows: DGGITQSPKYLFRKEGQNVTLSCEQNLNHDAMYWYRQDPGQGLRLIYYSQIVNDFQKGDIAEGYSVSREKKESFPLTVTSAQKNPTAFYLCASSVTGSRNIQYFGAGTRLSVL.

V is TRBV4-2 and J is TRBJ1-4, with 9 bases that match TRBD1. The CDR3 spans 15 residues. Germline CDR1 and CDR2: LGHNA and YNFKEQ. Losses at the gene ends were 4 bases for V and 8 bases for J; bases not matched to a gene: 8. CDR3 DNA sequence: TGTGCCAGCAGCCCTACGCGAACAGGGGGCGAAAAACTGTTTTTT. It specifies CASSPTRTGGEKLFF.

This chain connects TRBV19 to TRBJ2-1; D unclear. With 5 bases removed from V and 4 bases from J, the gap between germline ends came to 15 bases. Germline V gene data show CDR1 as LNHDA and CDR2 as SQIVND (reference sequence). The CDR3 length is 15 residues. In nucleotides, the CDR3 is TGTGCCAGTAGTGCCCCTCGGTTATCGTACAATGAGCAGTTCTTC. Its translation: CASSAPRLSYNEQFF.

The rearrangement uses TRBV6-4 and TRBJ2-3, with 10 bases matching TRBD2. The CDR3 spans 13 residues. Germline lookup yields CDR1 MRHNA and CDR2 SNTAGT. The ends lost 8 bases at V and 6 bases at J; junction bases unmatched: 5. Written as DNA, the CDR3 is TGTGCCAGCTCGTGGACTAGCGGTGATACGCAGTATTTT. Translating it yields CASSWTSGDTQYF.

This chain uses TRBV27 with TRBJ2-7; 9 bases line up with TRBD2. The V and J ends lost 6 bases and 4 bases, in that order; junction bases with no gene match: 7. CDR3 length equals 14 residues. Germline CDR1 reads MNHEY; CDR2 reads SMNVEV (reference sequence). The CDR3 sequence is CASSETSGGYEQYF. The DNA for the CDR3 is TGTGCCAGCAGCGAGACTAGCGGCGGGTACGAGCAGTACTTC.

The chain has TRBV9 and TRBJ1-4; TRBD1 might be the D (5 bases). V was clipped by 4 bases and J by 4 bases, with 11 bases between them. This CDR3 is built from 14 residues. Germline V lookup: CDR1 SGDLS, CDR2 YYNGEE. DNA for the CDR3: TGTGCCAGCAGCCCACCGGGACTTAATGAAAAACTGTTTTTT. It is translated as CASSPPGLNEKLFF.

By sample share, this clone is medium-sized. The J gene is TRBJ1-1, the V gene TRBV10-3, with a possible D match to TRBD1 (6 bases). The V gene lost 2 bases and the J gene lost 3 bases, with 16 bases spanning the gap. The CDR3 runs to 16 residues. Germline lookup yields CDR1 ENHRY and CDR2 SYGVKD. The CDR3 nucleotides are TGTGCCATCAGTGAGCTACAGGGAGGGTTCGACACTGAAGCTTTCTTT. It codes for CAISELQGGFDTEAFF.

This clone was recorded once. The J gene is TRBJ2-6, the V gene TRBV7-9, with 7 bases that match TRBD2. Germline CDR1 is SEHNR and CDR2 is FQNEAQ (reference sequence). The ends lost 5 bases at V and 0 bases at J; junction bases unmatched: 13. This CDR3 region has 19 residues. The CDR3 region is CASSPRGSGSYSGANVLTF. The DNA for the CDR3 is TGTGCCAGCAGCCCCCGGGGTAGCGGGTCTTACTCTGGGGCCAACGTCCTGACTTTC.

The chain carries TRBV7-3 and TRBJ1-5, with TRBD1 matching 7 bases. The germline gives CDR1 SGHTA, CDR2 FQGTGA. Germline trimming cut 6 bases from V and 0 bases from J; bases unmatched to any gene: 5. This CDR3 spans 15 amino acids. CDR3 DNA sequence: TGTGCCAGCAGTTCCGACAGGGATAGCAATCAGCCCCAGCATTTT. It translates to CASSSDRDSNQPQHF.

The CDR3 region has the DNA TGTGCCAGCAGCTTGGCCCTAGGGACAGAGGGGAAGACCCAGTACTTC. The encoded protein is CASSLALGTEGKTQYF. The chain couples TRBV5-6 to TRBJ2-5; TRBD1 matches at 7 bases. The CDR3 totals 16 residues. Germline loops: CDR1 SGHDT, CDR2 YYEEEE. J lost 6 bases, V lost 0 bases, and 11 bases had no gene match.

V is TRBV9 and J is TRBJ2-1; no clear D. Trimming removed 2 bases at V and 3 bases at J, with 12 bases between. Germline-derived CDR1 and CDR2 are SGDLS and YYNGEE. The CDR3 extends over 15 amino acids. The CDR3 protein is CASSVGSEIYNEQFF. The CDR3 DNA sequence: TGTGCCAGCAGCGTGGGCTCGGAAATCTACAATGAGCAGTTCTTC.

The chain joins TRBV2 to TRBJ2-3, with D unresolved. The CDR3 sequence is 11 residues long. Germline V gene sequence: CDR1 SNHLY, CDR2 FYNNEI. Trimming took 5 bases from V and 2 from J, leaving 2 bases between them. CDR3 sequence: CASSYTDTQYF. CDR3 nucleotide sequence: TGTGCCAGCAGTTACACAGATACGCAGTATTTT.

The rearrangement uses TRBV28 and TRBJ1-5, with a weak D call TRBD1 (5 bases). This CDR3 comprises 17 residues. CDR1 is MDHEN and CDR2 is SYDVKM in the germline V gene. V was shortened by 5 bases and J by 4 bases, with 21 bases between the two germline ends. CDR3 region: CASSATGTGSANQPQHF. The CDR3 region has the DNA TGTGCCAGCAGTGCAACTGGGACTGGATCGGCTAATCAGCCCCAGCATTTT.